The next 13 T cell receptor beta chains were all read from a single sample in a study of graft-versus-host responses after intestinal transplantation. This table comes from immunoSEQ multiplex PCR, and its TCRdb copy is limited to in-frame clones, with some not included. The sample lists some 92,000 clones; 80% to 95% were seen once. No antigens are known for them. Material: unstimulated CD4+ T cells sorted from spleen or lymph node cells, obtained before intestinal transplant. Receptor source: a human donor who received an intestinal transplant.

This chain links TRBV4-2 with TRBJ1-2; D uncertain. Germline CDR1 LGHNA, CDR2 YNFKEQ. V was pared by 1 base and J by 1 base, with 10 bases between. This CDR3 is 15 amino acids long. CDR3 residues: CASSQVRRSNYGYTF. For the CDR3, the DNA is TGTGCCAGCAGCCAAGTGAGGCGGAGTAACTATGGCTACACCTTC.

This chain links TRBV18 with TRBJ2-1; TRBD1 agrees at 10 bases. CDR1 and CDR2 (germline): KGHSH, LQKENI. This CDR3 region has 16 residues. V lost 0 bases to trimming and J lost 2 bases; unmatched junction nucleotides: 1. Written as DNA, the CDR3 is TGTGCCAGCTCACCACCGACAGGGGGCGCCTACAATGAGCAGTTCTTC. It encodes CASSPPTGGAYNEQFF.

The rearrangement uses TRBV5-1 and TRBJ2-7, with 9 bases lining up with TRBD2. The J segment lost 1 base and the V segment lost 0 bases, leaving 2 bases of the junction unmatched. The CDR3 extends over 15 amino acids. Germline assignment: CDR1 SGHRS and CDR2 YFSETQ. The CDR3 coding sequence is TGCGCCAGCAGCTTGGTGGCGGGAGGGTCCTACGAGCAGTACTTC. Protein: CASSLVAGGSYEQYF.

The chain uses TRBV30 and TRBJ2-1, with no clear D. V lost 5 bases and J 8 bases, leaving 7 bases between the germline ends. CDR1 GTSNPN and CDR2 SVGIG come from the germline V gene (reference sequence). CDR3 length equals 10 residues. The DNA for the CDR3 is TGTGCCTGGTACAGCCATGAGCAGTTCTTC. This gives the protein CAWYSHEQFF.

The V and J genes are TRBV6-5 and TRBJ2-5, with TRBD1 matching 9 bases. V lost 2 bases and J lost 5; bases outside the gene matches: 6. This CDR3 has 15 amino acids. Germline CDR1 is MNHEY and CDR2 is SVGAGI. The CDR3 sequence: CASSYDPGTGETQYF. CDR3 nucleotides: TGTGCCAGCAGTTACGATCCCGGGACAGGGGAGACCCAGTACTTC.

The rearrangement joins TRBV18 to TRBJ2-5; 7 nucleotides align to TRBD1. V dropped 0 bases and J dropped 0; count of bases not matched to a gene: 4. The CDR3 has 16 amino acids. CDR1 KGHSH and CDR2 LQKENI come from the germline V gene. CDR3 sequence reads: CASSPPGTVYQETQYF. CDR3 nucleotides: TGTGCCAGCTCACCACCCGGGACAGTATACCAAGAGACCCAGTACTTC.

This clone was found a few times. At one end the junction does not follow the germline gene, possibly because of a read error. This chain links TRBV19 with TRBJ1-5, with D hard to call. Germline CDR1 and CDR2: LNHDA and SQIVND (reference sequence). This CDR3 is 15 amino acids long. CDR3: CASTISIYSNQPQHF. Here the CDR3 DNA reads TGTGCCAGTACTATATCGATCTATAGCAATCAGCCCCAGCATTTT.

CDR3 sequence: CASSLGQNYGYTF. The CDR3 coding sequence is TGTGCCAGCAGCTTAGGCCAGAACTATGGCTACACCTTC. J is TRBJ1-2 and V is TRBV7-9; D is unclear. The CDR3 covers 13 residues. CDR1 and CDR2 (germline): SEHNR, FQNEAQ (reference sequence). Trimming cost V 1 base and J 2 bases, with 5 bases left between them.

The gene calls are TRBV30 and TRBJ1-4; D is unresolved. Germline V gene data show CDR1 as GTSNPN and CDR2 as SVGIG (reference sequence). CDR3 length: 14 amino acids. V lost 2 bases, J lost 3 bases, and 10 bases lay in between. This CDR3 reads CAWSRGGANEKLFF. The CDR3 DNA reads TGTGCCTGGAGTCGAGGCGGAGCTAATGAAAAACTGTTTTTT.

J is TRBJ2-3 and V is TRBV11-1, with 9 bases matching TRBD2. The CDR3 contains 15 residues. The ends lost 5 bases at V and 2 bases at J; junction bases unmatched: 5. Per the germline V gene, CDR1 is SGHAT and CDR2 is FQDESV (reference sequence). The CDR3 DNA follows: TGTGCCAGCAGCGAGCGACTAGCGGACACAGATACGCAGTATTTT. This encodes CASSERLADTDTQYF.

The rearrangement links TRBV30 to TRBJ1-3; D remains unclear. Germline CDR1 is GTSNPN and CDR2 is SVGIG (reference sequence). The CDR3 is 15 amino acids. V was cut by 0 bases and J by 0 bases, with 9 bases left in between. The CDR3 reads CAWSVQRHSGNTIYF. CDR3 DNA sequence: TGTGCCTGGAGTGTACAGCGTCACTCTGGAAACACCATATATTTT.

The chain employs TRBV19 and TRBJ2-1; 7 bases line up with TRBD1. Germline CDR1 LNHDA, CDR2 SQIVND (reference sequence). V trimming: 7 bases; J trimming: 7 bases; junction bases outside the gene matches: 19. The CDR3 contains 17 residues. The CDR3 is CASINRGPDRGGNEQFF. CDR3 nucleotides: TGTGCCAGTATAAACAGGGGCCCGGACCGTGGGGGAAATGAGCAGTTCTTC. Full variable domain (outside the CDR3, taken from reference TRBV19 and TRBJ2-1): DGGITQSPKYLFRKEGQNVTLSCEQNLNHDAMYWYRQDPGQGLRLIYYSQIVNDFQKGDIAEGYSVSREKKESFPLTVTSAQKNPTAFYLCASINRGPDRGGNEQFFGPGTRLTVL.

DNA of the CDR3: TGTGCCAGCAGCAAAGTTCATTGGCACCCCAATAATGAAAAACTGTTTTTT. Its translation: CASSKVHWHPNNEKLFF. The chain recombines TRBV21-1 with TRBJ1-4; TRBD1 was called by the table and not checked on the DNA. TRBV21-1 is a pseudogene segment. The CDR3 consists of 17 residues.